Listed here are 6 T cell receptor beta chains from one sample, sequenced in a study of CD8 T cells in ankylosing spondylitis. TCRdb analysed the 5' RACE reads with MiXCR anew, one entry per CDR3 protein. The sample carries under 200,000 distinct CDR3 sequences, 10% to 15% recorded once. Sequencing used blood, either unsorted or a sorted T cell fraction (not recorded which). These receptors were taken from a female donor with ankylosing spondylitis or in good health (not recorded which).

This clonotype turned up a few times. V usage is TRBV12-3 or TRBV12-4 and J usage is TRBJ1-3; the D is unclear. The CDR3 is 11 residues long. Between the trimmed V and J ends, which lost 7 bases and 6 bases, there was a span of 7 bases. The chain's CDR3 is CASTIQNTIYF. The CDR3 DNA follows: TGTGCCAGCACAATACAAAACACCATATATTTT.

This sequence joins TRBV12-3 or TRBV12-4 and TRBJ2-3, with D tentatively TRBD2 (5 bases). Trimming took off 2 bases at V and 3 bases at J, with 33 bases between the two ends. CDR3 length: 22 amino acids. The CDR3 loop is CASSLRQAFINPPGYKTDTQYF. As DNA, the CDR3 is TGTGCCAGCAGTTTAAGGCAGGCATTCATCAATCCCCCGGGATACAAGACAGATACGCAGTATTTT.

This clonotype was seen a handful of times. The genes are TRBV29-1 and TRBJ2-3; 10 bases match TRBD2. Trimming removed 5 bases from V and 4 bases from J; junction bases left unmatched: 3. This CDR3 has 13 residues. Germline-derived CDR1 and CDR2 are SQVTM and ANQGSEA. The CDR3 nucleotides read TGCAGCGTTAGGACTAGCGGCGCAGATACGCAGTATTTT. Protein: CSVRTSGADTQYF.

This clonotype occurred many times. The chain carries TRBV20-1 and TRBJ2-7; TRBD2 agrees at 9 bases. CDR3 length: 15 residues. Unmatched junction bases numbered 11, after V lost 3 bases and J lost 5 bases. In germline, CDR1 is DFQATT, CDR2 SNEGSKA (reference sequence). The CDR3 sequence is CSASPRGGRANEQYF. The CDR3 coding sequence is TGCAGTGCTAGCCCCAGGGGCGGGAGGGCCAACGAGCAGTACTTC.

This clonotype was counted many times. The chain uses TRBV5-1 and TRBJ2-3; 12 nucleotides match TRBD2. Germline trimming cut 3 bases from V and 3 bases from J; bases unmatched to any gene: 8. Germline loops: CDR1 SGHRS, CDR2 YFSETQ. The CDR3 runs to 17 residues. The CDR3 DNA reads TGCGCCAGCAGCTACGCTAGCGGGAGGGCCCCAACAGATACGCAGTATTTT. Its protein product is CASSYASGRAPTDTQYF. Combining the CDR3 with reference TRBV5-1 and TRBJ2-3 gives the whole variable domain KAGVTQTPRYLIKTRGQQVTLSCSPISGHRSVSWYQQTPGQGLQFLFEYFSETQRNKGNFPGRFSGRQFSNSRSEMNVSTLELGDSALYLCASSYASGRAPTDTQYFGPGTRLTVL.

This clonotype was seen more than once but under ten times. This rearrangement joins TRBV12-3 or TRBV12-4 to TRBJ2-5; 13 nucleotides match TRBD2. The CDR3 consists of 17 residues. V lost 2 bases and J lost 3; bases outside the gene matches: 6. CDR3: CASSLSGGTSGEETQYF. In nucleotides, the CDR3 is TGTGCCAGCAGTTTAAGCGGGGGGACTAGCGGGGAAGAGACCCAGTACTTC.